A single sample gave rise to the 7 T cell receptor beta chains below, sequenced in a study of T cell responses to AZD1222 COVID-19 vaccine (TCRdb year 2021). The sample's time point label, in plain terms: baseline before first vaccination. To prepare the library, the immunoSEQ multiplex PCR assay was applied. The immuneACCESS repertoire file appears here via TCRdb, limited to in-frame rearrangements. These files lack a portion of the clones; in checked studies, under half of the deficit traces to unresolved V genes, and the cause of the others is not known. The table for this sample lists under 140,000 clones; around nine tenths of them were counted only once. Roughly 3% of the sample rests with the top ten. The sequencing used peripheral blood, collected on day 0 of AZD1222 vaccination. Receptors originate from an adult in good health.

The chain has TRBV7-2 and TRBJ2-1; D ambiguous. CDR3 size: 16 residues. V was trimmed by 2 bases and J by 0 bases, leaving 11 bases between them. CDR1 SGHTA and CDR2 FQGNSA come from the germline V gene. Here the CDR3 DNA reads TGTGCCAGCAGCTTAACGTTGGCCAGCTCCTACAATGAGCAGTTCTTC. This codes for CASSLTLASSYNEQFF.

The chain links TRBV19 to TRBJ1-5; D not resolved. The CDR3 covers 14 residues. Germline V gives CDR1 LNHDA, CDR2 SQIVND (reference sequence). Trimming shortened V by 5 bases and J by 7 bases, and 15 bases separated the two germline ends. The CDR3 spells CASSPTLGGQPQHF. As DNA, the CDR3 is TGTGCCAGTAGTCCCACGTTGGGTGGCCAGCCCCAGCATTTT.

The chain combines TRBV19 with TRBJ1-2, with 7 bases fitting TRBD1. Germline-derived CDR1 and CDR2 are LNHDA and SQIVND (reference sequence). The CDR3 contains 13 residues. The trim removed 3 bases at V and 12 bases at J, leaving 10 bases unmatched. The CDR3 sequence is CASSIGDSLRHTF. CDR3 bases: TGTGCCAGTAGTATTGGGGACAGCCTAAGACACACCTTC.

In DNA, the CDR3 is TGCGCCAGCAGCTTCTTACAGGGACTCGTCACTGAAGCTTTCTTT. This encodes CASSFLQGLVTEAFF. The chain uses TRBV5-1 and TRBJ1-1; D is possibly TRBD1 (6 bases). The V end was cut by 2 bases, the J end by 4 bases, with 15 bases between. CDR3 length equals 15 residues. Germline CDR1 is SGHRS and CDR2 is YFSETQ.

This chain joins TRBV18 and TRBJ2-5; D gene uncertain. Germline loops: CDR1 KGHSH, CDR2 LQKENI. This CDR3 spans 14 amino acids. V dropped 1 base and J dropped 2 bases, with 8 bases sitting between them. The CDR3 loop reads CASSPQGQQETQYF. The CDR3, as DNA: TGTGCCAGCTCACCACAAGGGCAACAAGAGACCCAGTACTTC.

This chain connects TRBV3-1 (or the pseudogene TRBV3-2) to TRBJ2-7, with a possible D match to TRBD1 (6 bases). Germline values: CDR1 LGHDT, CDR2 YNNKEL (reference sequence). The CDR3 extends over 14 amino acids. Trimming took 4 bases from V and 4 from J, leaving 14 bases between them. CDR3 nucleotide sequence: TGTGCCAGCAGCCCCTTCCACAGGGATTACGAGCAGTACTTC. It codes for CASSPFHRDYEQYF.

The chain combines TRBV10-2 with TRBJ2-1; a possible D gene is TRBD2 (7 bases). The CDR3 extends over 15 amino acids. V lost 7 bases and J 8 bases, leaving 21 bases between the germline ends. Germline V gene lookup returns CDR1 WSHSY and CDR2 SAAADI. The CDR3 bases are TGCGCCAGCAACATCAGGAGGGGGGGCGAGGATGAGCAGTTCTTC. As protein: CASNIRRGGEDEQFF.